The 17 T cell receptor beta chains listed next were all sequenced from one sample in a study of somatic mutations in cytotoxic T cells in rheumatoid arthritis. Assay used: immunoSEQ multiplex PCR; TCRdb lists only in-frame clones, some missing. The sample records around 11,000 clones, just over 90% being singletons. Input material: CD8+ T cells sorted from blood. All receptors come from a woman between 18 and 30 years old with rheumatoid arthritis.

The chain combines TRBV7-2 with TRBJ1-2; D possibly corresponds to TRBD1 (5 bases). The germline V gene encodes CDR1 SGHTA and CDR2 FQGNSA. Trimming removed 4 bases from V and 6 bases from J, with 9 bases in between. The CDR3 totals 12 residues. CDR3 loop: CASSSRVDGYTF. CDR3 nucleotides: TGTGCCAGCAGCTCCAGGGTTGATGGCTACACCTTC.

This chain uses TRBV12-5 with TRBJ1-5; no definite D call. The germline gives CDR1 LGHNT, CDR2 FRNRAP. CDR3 size: 13 residues. Trimming cost V 3 bases and J 7 bases, with 10 bases left between them. CDR3: CASGFPGVQPQHF. For the CDR3, the DNA is TGTGCTAGTGGTTTCCCCGGAGTACAGCCCCAGCATTTT.

This chain connects TRBV9 to TRBJ1-5; D unclear. Germline values: CDR1 SGDLS, CDR2 YYNGEE. This CDR3 spans 16 amino acids. Deletions cut 0 bases from V and 2 bases from J, with 12 bases between. As DNA, the CDR3 is TGTGCCAGCAGCGTAGGGGAGGTATCGGGCAATCAGCCCCAGCATTTT. It translates to CASSVGEVSGNQPQHF.

The rearrangement joins TRBV14 to TRBJ2-1; 7 positions match TRBD2. V lost 1 base and J lost 6; bases outside the gene matches: 0. CDR3 size: 13 residues. Germline lookup yields CDR1 SGHDN and CDR2 FVKESK. The CDR3 coding sequence is TGTGCCAGCAGCCAAGCGGGGGGCAATGAGCAGTTCTTC. It yields the protein CASSQAGGNEQFF.

V usage is TRBV7-2 and J usage is TRBJ2-7; weak D call: TRBD1 (5 bases). This CDR3 region has 14 residues. Germline V gene data show CDR1 as SGHTA and CDR2 as FQGNSA. V lost 1 base and J lost 6, with 13 bases in between. The CDR3 sequence: CASSLGTFGSEQYF. In DNA form, the CDR3 reads TGTGCCAGCAGCTTAGGGACATTCGGTTCCGAGCAGTACTTC.

J is TRBJ2-3 and V is TRBV19; 7 bases are a match to TRBD2. The CDR3 is 16 residues long. The ends lost 1 base at V and 2 bases at J; junction bases unmatched: 6. Germline V gives CDR1 LNHDA, CDR2 SQIVND (reference sequence). In nucleotides, the CDR3 is TGTGCCAGTAGTATAGTATCCGGGGGGTACACAGATACGCAGTATTTT. Translating gives CASSIVSGGYTDTQYF. Full variable domain (missing parts from reference TRBV19 and TRBJ2-3): DGGITQSPKYLFRKEGQNVTLSCEQNLNHDAMYWYRQDPGQGLRLIYYSQIVNDFQKGDIAEGYSVSREKKESFPLTVTSAQKNPTAFYLCASSIVSGGYTDTQYFGPGTRLTVL.

Note on this clone: A far larger clone is a single base away, which makes a read error likely. Other DNA sequences within the sample encode an identical CDR3. The CDR3 nucleotides read TGTGCCAGCAGTTTTGGCCTAGCCAACTATGGCTACACCTTC. It specifies CASSFGLANYGYTF. This chain links TRBV28 with TRBJ1-2; D call uncertain. Germline values: CDR1 MDHEN, CDR2 SYDVKM. The CDR3 consists of 14 residues. Trimming removed 3 bases from V and 2 bases from J, with 10 bases in between.

In DNA, the CDR3 is TGTGCCAGCAGCCGCCGGACTTTCGGGAACATTCAGTACTTC. Its protein is CASSRRTFGNIQYF. V and J are TRBV7-6 and TRBJ2-4, with a weak D call TRBD2 (5 bases). The ends were cut back, 5 bases at V and 7 bases at J, with 15 bases in the middle. The CDR3 sequence is 14 residues long. Germline CDR1 SGHVS, CDR2 FNYEAQ.

This chain links TRBV12-5 with TRBJ1-2, with 9 bases aligning to TRBD1. The CDR3 is made up of 16 amino acids. V lost 0 bases to trimming and J lost 7 bases; unmatched junction nucleotides: 9. Per germline, CDR1 LGHNT and CDR2 FRNRAP. This chain's CDR3 is CASGLVPRDRVVGYTF. The CDR3 DNA follows: TGTGCTAGTGGTTTGGTACCTAGGGACAGGGTAGTTGGCTACACCTTC.

The CDR3 sequence is CATLTVQETQYF. The CDR3 DNA is TGTGCCACTTTGACAGTGCAAGAGACCCAGTACTTC. The chain employs TRBV2 and TRBJ2-5; weak D call: TRBD1 (5 bases). V was trimmed by 10 bases and J by 2 bases, leaving 11 bases between them. From germline, CDR1 is SNHLY and CDR2 FYNNEI. CDR3 length equals 12 residues.

The chain has TRBV5-6 and TRBJ1-1; D ambiguous. V lost 0 bases and J lost 5, with 5 bases in between. CDR1 is SGHDT and CDR2 is YYEEEE in the germline V gene. The CDR3 has 12 residues. The CDR3 DNA is TGTGCCAGCAGCTTGGGGAGGACTGAAGCTTTCTTT. Protein product: CASSLGRTEAFF.

The V gene is TRBV28, the J gene TRBJ1-5; D remains unclear. Germline V gives CDR1 MDHEN, CDR2 SYDVKM. Trimming cost V 6 bases and J 4 bases, with 13 bases left between them. This CDR3 region has 14 residues. CDR3 region: CASRNSGSNQPQHF. The CDR3 DNA sequence: TGTGCCAGCAGAAACAGCGGATCAAATCAGCCCCAGCATTTT.

This chain links TRBV19 with TRBJ2-3, with D uncertain. CDR1 is LNHDA and CDR2 is SQIVND in the germline V gene (reference sequence). The V and J ends lost 3 bases and 6 bases respectively, with 7 bases between them. There are 12 residues in the CDR3. DNA of the CDR3: TGTGCCAGTAGTATCGTTTCGGATACGCAGTATTTT. It specifies CASSIVSDTQYF.

The gene calls are TRBV6-1 and TRBJ2-2; TRBD2 matches 9 bases. The CDR3 covers 18 residues. Unmatched junction bases numbered 9, after V lost 0 bases and J lost 4 bases. Germline V lookup: CDR1 MNHNS, CDR2 SASEGT. As DNA, the CDR3 is TGTGCCAGCAGTGAAGCGGGGCGGGGGGGCCGAGGCACCGGGGAGCTGTTTTTT. It codes for CASSEAGRGGRGTGELFF.

The V call is TRBV28, the J call TRBJ1-1; D remains ambiguous. Looked up from germline, CDR1 is MDHEN and CDR2 is SYDVKM. The V end lost 5 bases, the J end lost 1 base, and 14 bases lay between the germline ends. This CDR3 contains 15 residues. The CDR3 spells CASSLRTGKNTEAFF. In nucleotides, the CDR3 is TGTGCCAGCAGTCTTCGGACGGGAAAGAACACTGAAGCTTTCTTT. The complete variable domain, with remaining parts taken from reference TRBV28 and TRBJ1-1, reads DVKVTQSSRYLVKRTGEKVFLECVQDMDHENMFWYRQDPGLGLRLIYFSYDVKMKEKGDIPEGYSVSREKKERFSLILESASTNQTSMYLCASSLRTGKNTEAFFGQGTRLTVV.

This sequence joins TRBV5-6 and TRBJ2-1; 7 bases fit TRBD1. V gave up 4 bases and J gave up 7 bases; unmatched junction bases: 11. The CDR3 covers 15 residues. From germline, CDR1 is SGHDT and CDR2 YYEEEE. The CDR3 DNA reads as TGTGCCAGCAGCCCCCAGGGGGTTCCACAAAATGAGCAGTTCTTC. Protein: CASSPQGVPQNEQFF.

The chain recombines TRBV28 with TRBJ1-2; 7 nucleotides match TRBD1. The V gene's germline CDR1 is MDHEN and CDR2 SYDVKM. Germline trimming cut 3 bases from V and 7 bases from J; bases unmatched to any gene: 8. The CDR3 runs 14 residues. The DNA of the CDR3 is TGTGCCAGCAGTTTTTTCGGACAGGTTTTTGGCTACACCTTC. It is translated as CASSFFGQVFGYTF.